This TCR beta chain came from a study of regulatory T cells in long-lasting Graves disease. The V end was cut by 3 bases, the J end by 6 bases, with 15 bases between. The CDR3 runs to 14 residues. Germline V lookup: CDR1 MDHEN, CDR2 SYDVKM. Relying on iRepertoire HTBI primers and Arm-PCR of CDR3 regions, the team built TCR beta libraries. A single record per CDR3 protein comes from TCRdb applying MiXCR to the multiplex PCR reads. The table lists about 520,000 distinct CDR3 sequences, more than 10% of them singletons, with roughly 9.3% in the top ten. Sample time point: newly diagnosed GD, antithyroid drugs for less than 3 months. Preparation of the TCR library used RNA extracted from PBMCs. This clonotype was detected ten times or more. This sample also appeared in a second study, on T cells in Graves' hyperthyroidism and ophthalmopathy. That report notes: A patient was excluded if there was uncontrolled infection, other autoimmune disease, pregnancy or lactation. RT-PCR in the first round (using the HTBI primer set) targeted the TCR CDR3. Expanded thyroid clonotypes (above 0.001) were mostly also found in blood.

The TCR originated in a woman in her 30s with Graves disease. Here the sequenced sample was peripheral blood mononuclear cells (PBMCs), taken at new diagnosis, from a patient treated with antithyroid drugs. The rearrangement uses TRBV28 and TRBJ2-7; D not certain. The CDR3 DNA is TGTGCCAGCAGTTTCTACCCAGAATGGGGCGAGCAGTACTTC. Encoded protein: CASSFYPEWGEQYF.